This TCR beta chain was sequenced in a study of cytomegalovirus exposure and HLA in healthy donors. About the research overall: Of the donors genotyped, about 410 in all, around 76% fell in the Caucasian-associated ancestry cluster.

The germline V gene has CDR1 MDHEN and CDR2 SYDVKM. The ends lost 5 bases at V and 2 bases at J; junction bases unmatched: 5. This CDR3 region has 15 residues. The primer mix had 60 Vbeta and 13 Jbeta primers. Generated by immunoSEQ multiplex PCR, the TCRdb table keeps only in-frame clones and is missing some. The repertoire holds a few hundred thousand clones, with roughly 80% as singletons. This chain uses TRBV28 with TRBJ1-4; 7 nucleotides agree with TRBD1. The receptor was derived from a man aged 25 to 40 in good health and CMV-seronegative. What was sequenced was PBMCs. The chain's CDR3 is CASSMLTGTNEKLFF. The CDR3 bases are TGTGCCAGCAGTATGTTGACAGGGACTAATGAAAAACTGTTTTTT.